This T cell receptor beta chain comes out of a study of control samples from healthy donors and cancer patients. V shed 7 bases, J shed 3 bases, and the junction held 6 bases outside the gene matches. This CDR3 contains 15 residues. From germline, CDR1 is MNHEY and CDR2 SVGAGI. Repertoires were generated with immunoSEQ multiplex PCR, while TCRdb's copy carries only in-frame clones and drops some. Of roughly 55,000 clones listed, about 96% are singletons. V is TRBV6-5 and J is TRBJ2-3; 11 bases map to TRBD2. The TCR comes from a woman under 30 in good health. Sequencing was carried out using blood. CDR3 sequence reads: CASTLLAGDTDTQYF. CDR3 nucleotide sequence: TGTGCCAGCACACTACTAGCGGGGGATACAGATACGCAGTATTTT.